These T cell receptor beta chains were read from a single sample in a study of long-term antiretroviral therapy in people with HIV. The method was immunoSEQ multiplex PCR; TCRdb's version includes in-frame clones alone and lacks a portion of them. In the table there are about 22,000 clones, just under 85% of which are singletons. The sequences come from unsorted PBMCs, collected 1.6 years after starting antiretroviral therapy. These receptors all stem from a man between 40 and 49 years old with HIV. Each CDR3 is given with its conserved first and last residue. D genes are given only for firm matches. Clone sizes are given selectively: once, few, many, or a class where the clone is expanded.

V gene,J gene,D gene,clone size,CDR3 protein,CDR3 DNA
TRBV2,TRBJ2-1,NA,NA,CASNRGYNEQFF,TGTGCCTCTAATAGGGGATACAATGAGCAGTTCTTC
TRBV2,TRBJ1-1,NA,few,CASTVGTEAFF,TGTGCCAGCACGGTGGGCACTGAAGCTTTCTTT
TRBV2,TRBJ2-7,NA,NA,CASSESGREQYF,TGTGCCAGCAGTGAGAGCGGGCGCGAGCAGTACTTC
TRBV7-2,TRBJ2-5,TRBD1,NA,CASSFRQGGEETQYF,TGTGCCAGCAGCTTCCGACAGGGGGGGGAAGAGACCCAGTACTTC
TRBV9,TRBJ1-4,TRBD1,NA,CASSPSPGGVTTNEKLFF,TGTGCCAGCAGCCCTTCCCCAGGGGGCGTTACAACTAATGAAAAACTGTTTTTT
TRBV13,TRBJ1-1,NA,NA,CASSLRRNTEAFF,TGTGCCAGCAGCTTAAGGAGGAACACTGAAGCTTTCTTT
TRBV15,TRBJ1-5,NA,NA,CATSRERVSNQPQHF,TGTGCCACCAGCAGAGAGAGGGTGAGCAATCAGCCCCAGCATTTT
TRBV10-3,TRBJ2-7,NA,NA,CAISESMASASYEQYF,TGTGCCATCAGTGAGTCCATGGCTAGCGCTTCCTACGAGCAGTACTTC
TRBV7-9,TRBJ2-7,NA,NA,CASSSGPMSSYEQYF,TGTGCCAGCAGCTCGGGCCCTATGTCCAGCTACGAGCAGTACTTC
TRBV9,TRBJ2-3,NA,NA,CASSPRVLPDTQYF,TGTGCCAGCAGCCCCAGGGTCCTTCCAGATACGCAGTATTTT
TRBV19,TRBJ2-7,TRBD1,NA,CASSIGQGVSYEQYF,TGTGCCAGTAGTATCGGACAGGGGGTCTCCTACGAGCAGTACTTC
TRBV27,TRBJ1-2,NA,NA,CASSFGRAGYGYTF,TGTGCCAGCAGTTTTGGGAGGGCCGGCTATGGCTACACCTTC
TRBV7-6,TRBJ2-3,TRBD2,NA,CASSLDKRGSTDTQYF,TGTGCCAGCAGCTTAGATAAGCGGGGTAGCACAGATACGCAGTATTTT
TRBV10-3,TRBJ1-5,TRBD1,NA,CAVQGAVNQPQHF,TGTGCCGTACAGGGGGCGGTCAATCAGCCCCAGCATTTT
TRBV6-5,TRBJ2-7,NA,NA,CASSFEANLYEQYF,TGTGCCAGCAGTTTTGAGGCCAACCTCTACGAGCAGTACTTC
TRBV6-6,TRBJ2-2,NA,NA,CASSPGRENTGELFF,TGTGCCAGCAGCCCAGGACGGGAGAACACCGGGGAGCTGTTTTTT
TRBV6-1,TRBJ1-6,NA,few,CASSEVGLYNSPLHF,TGTGCCAGCAGTGAAGTAGGTCTCTATAATTCACCCCTCCACTTT
TRBV29-1,TRBJ2-7,NA,few,CSVTGGAGEQYF,TGCAGCGTTACCGGGGGAGCGGGCGAGCAGTACTTC
TRBV10-1,TRBJ2-7,NA,few,CASSEGVVGYEQYF,TGCGCCAGCAGTGAGGGGGTGGTTGGCTACGAGCAGTACTTC
TRBV2,TRBJ1-5,NA,NA,CASSDLENQPQHF,TGTGCCAGCAGTGATTTGGAAAATCAGCCCCAGCATTTT
TRBV5-1,TRBJ2-1,TRBD2,NA,CASSLAASGGGEQFF,TGCGCCAGCAGCTTGGCCGCTAGCGGGGGGGGTGAGCAGTTCTTC
TRBV6-6,TRBJ1-1,TRBD1,NA,CASSRTGDTEAFF,TGTGCCAGCTCCAGGACAGGGGATACTGAAGCTTTCTTT
TRBV19,TRBJ2-3,NA,NA,CASSIRGGGLYF,TGTGCCAGTAGTATTCGTGGGGGGGGGCTGTATTTT
TRBV6-6,TRBJ2-7,TRBD1,NA,CASSYTGTGTYEQYF,TGTGCCAGCAGTTATACCGGGACAGGGACCTACGAGCAGTACTTC
TRBV5-1,TRBJ2-4,NA,NA,CASSQSFTGQSTKNIQYF,TGCGCCAGCAGCCAATCCTTCACGGGACAAAGTACCAAAAACATTCAGTACTTC
TRBV5-6,TRBJ2-1,NA,few,CASSVEYEQFF,TGTGCCAGCAGCGTTGAGTATGAGCAGTTCTTC
TRBV6-5,TRBJ1-2,NA,NA,CASIGAEGYTF,TGTGCCAGCATCGGCGCTGAAGGCTACACCTTC
TRBV6-5,TRBJ2-7,NA,NA,CASSYLHTYEQYF,TGTGCCAGCAGTTACCTGCACACCTACGAGCAGTACTTC
TRBV29-1,TRBJ2-1,NA,NA,CSVESPHRDPLYNEQFF,TGCAGCGTTGAATCCCCTCACAGGGACCCCCTTTACAATGAGCAGTTCTTC
TRBV28,TRBJ2-5,TRBD2,NA,CASSPRTSGPETQYF,TGTGCCAGCAGTCCTCGGACTAGCGGGCCGGAGACCCAGTACTTC
TRBV29-1,TRBJ1-1,NA,NA,CSVEGYGSEAFF,TGCAGCGTTGAAGGGTACGGGAGTGAAGCTTTCTTT
TRBV6-6,TRBJ2-5,NA,NA,CASRAGNHQETQYF,TGTGCCAGCAGGGCAGGGAACCACCAAGAGACCCAGTACTTC
TRBV7-3,TRBJ1-4,NA,NA,CASSLDPGEKLFF,TGTGCCAGCAGCTTAGACCCTGGCGAAAAACTGTTTTTT
TRBV29-1,TRBJ2-3,NA,NA,CSVAGVLPADTQYF,TGCAGCGTTGCTGGGGTACTTCCTGCAGATACGCAGTATTTT
TRBV27,TRBJ2-2,NA,NA,CASGPYSGELFF,TGTGCCAGCGGGCCCTATTCCGGGGAGCTGTTTTTT
TRBV7-9,TRBJ2-1,NA,NA,CASSLAGPYNEQFF,TGTGCCAGCAGCTTGGCGGGACCTTACAATGAGCAGTTCTTC
TRBV5-1,TRBJ1-2,NA,NA,CASSLGPVRDYGYTF,TGCGCCAGCAGCTTGGGCCCCGTCAGAGACTATGGCTACACCTTC
TRBV18,TRBJ2-7,NA,NA,CASSPSEVLSSYEQYF,TGTGCCAGCTCACCATCAGAGGTTCTAAGCTCCTACGAGCAGTACTTC
TRBV5-6,TRBJ2-3,TRBD1,NA,CASSLTDRGRPDTQYF,TGTGCCAGCAGCTTAACGGACAGGGGTCGACCAGATACGCAGTATTTT
TRBV10-2,TRBJ2-7,NA,NA,CASMRGAGPYEQYF,TGCGCCAGCATGAGGGGGGCAGGGCCCTACGAGCAGTACTTC
TRBV11-2,TRBJ1-5,NA,few,CASSLGGSGRPQHF,TGTGCCAGCAGCTTAGGGGGCTCTGGTCGGCCCCAGCATTTT
TRBV11-2,TRBJ2-7,NA,NA,CASSLEVRTYEQYF,TGTGCCAGCAGCTTAGAGGTGAGGACCTACGAGCAGTACTTC
TRBV11-2,TRBJ2-7,NA,NA,CASSSIVGYEQYF,TGTGCCAGCAGCTCAATAGTTGGCTACGAGCAGTACTTC
TRBV6-1,TRBJ2-3,NA,NA,CASSEVGGRGTDTQYF,TGTGCCAGCAGTGAAGTGGGAGGAAGGGGCACAGATACGCAGTATTTT
TRBV6-1,TRBJ2-1,NA,NA,CASSEAVNRAYNEQFF,TGTGCCAGCAGTGAAGCTGTTAACCGGGCCTACAATGAGCAGTTCTTC
TRBV11-3,TRBJ2-7,TRBD1,NA,CASSLQGANYEQYF,TGTGCCAGCAGCTTACAGGGGGCTAACTACGAGCAGTACTTC
TRBV7-9,TRBJ1-6,NA,NA,CASSLGTASSYNSPLHF,TGTGCCAGCAGCTTGGGGACGGCGAGCTCCTATAATTCACCCCTCCACTTT
TRBV6-1,TRBJ2-7,TRBD2,once,CASSERRGSTSGGPPYEQYF,TGTGCCAGCAGTGAAAGGAGGGGATCTACTAGCGGGGGGCCGCCCTACGAGCAGTACTTC
TRBV28,TRBJ1-1,NA,NA,CASSFQRTVMNTEAFF,TGTGCCAGCAGTTTCCAACGGACAGTCATGAACACTGAAGCTTTCTTT
TRBV13,TRBJ2-3,TRBD1,NA,CASSLGYGTGQNTDTQYF,TGTGCCAGCAGCTTAGGCTACGGGACGGGACAGAACACAGATACGCAGTATTTT
TRBV13,TRBJ2-7,TRBD1,NA,CASSEGGNEQYF,TGTGCCAGCAGCGAAGGGGGCAACGAGCAGTACTTC
TRBV15,TRBJ2-2,TRBD2,NA,CATSREAGVGTGELFF,TGTGCCACCAGCAGAGAGGCGGGAGTGGGCACCGGGGAGCTGTTTTTT